This T cell receptor beta chain was found in a study of T cells expressing NK-cell markers (dated by TCRdb to about 2020). The study in broad terms: TCR beta-chain repertoires were profiled in sorted CD3+CD56+NKG2C+, CD3+CD56+NKG2C- and CD3+CD56-NKG2C+ T-cell subsets from eight donors. Seven of the eight sequenced donors were HCMV-seropositive and one was HCMV-seronegative. All eight donors whose samples were sequenced were randomly selected healthy volunteers, three of them men and five women. Sequencing of the libraries produced 2 x 150 bp reads on Illumina HiSeq 2000/2500, MiSeq or NextSeq. General study outcomes and caveats: It remained unclear whether the expanded NKG2C-expressing T cell clones were specific for HCMV antigens. In roughly 6 donors, the dominant CD3+CD56+NKG2C+ clonotypes ranked among the top 10 CD8+ clonotypes, making up 1.0-7.0% of CD8+ T cells. Those dominant clonotypes were again the most abundant among CD3+CD56-NKG2C+ cells in a handful of donors, at roughly 28.3-65%.

Reading the germline V gene gives CDR1 KGHSH and CDR2 LQKENI. From the cysteine up to the phenylalanine, the CDR3 has a length of 13 residues. DNA was not recorded. Instrument used: Illumina HiSeq 2000. TCR beta cDNA libraries were prepared using 5'RACE template switching, which introduced a universal primer site and unique molecular identifiers. cDNA synthesis was primed from the TCR beta constant segment, followed by two successive PCR amplification steps. In the original analysis: Reads were demultiplexed and grouped by UMI with MIGEC, and clonotypes were assembled and quantified with MiTCR. To exclude erroneous sequences, any TCR cDNA sequence not supported by at least two reads was discarded. The tcR package was used for downstream repertoire analysis, and clonotypes were matched across fractions by CDR3 nucleotide sequence plus V segment. VDJmatch was used to annotate antigen specificity against VDJdb, with one amino acid substitution allowed in CDR3. Through TCRdb reprocessing, the reads give one entry per CDR3 protein sequence; DNA is omitted. TCRdb's processing, not the study's, gives the V and J calls here. The data table for this sample lists roughly 300,000 distinct CDR3 sequences. The top ten clones comprise 4% to 4.5% of the sample.

A remark on this clonotype: The target of this receptor is not known.

HCMV-specific IgG was detected in serum with a commercial ELISA kit to determine HCMV serostatus. Ficoll density gradient centrifugation was used to isolate peripheral blood mononuclear cells from blood. The sequenced sample was blood T cells: a sorted CD56 or NKG2C T cell subset, CD4+ or CD8+ T cells, or bulk PBMC T cells (not recorded which). This chain joins TRBV18 to TRBJ1-4; with no DNA, the TCRdb D assignment of TRBD1 cannot be verified. This TCR derives from a woman aged 18 to 69 in good health. CDR3 sequence: CASSQGSSEKLFF.